These 26 T cell receptor beta chains came from one sample sequenced in a study of T cell responses to AZD1222 COVID-19 vaccine. TCRdb's table, derived via immunoSEQ multiplex PCR, lists solely in-frame clones and lacks some. The data show 150,000 to 200,000 clones, around nine tenths seen once. The source material was peripheral blood, sampled 28 days after the second AZD1222 dose. These receptors all stem from an adult who received the AZD1222 COVID-19 vaccine.

The gene calls are TRBV6-5 and TRBJ1-6; 9 bases are shared with TRBD1. The J segment lost 10 bases and the V segment lost 6 bases, leaving 4 bases of the junction unmatched. This CDR3 comprises 13 residues. CDR1 and CDR2 (germline): MNHEY, SVGAGI. The CDR3 DNA reads TGTGCCAGCAGAGGACAGGGGAGGTCACCCCTCCACTTT. Protein: CASRGQGRSPLHF.

This clone was seen once. Within the sample, other DNA sequences also encode this same CDR3. The CDR3 here is CASSLGDNEQFF. The CDR3 DNA reads TGCGCCAGCAGCTTGGGGGATAATGAGCAGTTCTTC. The chain joins TRBV5-1 to TRBJ2-1, with D hard to call. There are 12 residues in the CDR3. Trimming took off 0 bases at V and 7 bases at J, with 5 bases between the two ends. Germline lookup yields CDR1 SGHRS and CDR2 YFSETQ.

The rearrangement links TRBV6-5 to TRBJ2-2; D ambiguous. Germline values: CDR1 MNHEY, CDR2 SVGAGI. V was shortened by 7 bases and J by 7 bases, with 10 bases between the two germline ends. The CDR3 contains 12 residues. This chain's CDR3 is CASKVPGGELFF. CDR3 DNA: TGTGCCAGCAAAGTACCCGGCGGGGAGCTGTTTTTT.

This rearrangement joins TRBV5-1 to TRBJ2-3; D ambiguous. V was cut by 3 bases and J by 6 bases, with 11 bases left in between. Germline loops: CDR1 SGHRS, CDR2 YFSETQ. The CDR3 consists of 13 residues. The DNA for the CDR3 is TGCGCCAGCAGCTCCCTGACGGTGGATACGCAGTATTTT. It codes for CASSSLTVDTQYF.

V and J are TRBV4-1 and TRBJ2-3; D might be TRBD2 (6 bases). Germline CDR1 reads MGHRA; CDR2 reads YSYEKL. This CDR3 is 18 amino acids long. The V end lost 3 bases, the J end lost 0 bases, and 19 bases lay between the germline ends. Written as DNA, the CDR3 is TGCGCCAGCAGCCACCTAGGGAAGCGGAGGGCTAGCACAGATACGCAGTATTTT. It encodes CASSHLGKRRASTDTQYF.

V gene TRBV24-1 combines with J gene TRBJ2-3, with 9 bases matching TRBD1. V shed 5 bases and J 4 bases; nucleotides not matched to a gene: 6. Germline V gene lookup returns CDR1 KGHDR and CDR2 SFDVKD. CDR3 size: 15 residues. CDR3 sequence (DNA): TGTGCCACCAGTGGACCGGGACAGGGTGCAGATACGCAGTATTTT. This codes for CATSGPGQGADTQYF.

The chain carries TRBV18 and TRBJ2-3; D gene unclear. CDR3 length: 14 amino acids. V dropped 3 bases and J dropped 6 bases, with 13 bases sitting between them. Germline loops: CDR1 KGHSH, CDR2 LQKENI. The CDR3 loop is CASSPEVSGDTQYF. CDR3 DNA sequence: TGTGCCAGCTCACCTGAAGTTTCGGGCGATACGCAGTATTTT.

The V and J genes are TRBV6-4 and TRBJ1-1, with a possible D match to TRBD1 (5 bases). With 4 bases removed from V and 1 base from J, the gap between germline ends came to 10 bases. The CDR3 is 14 amino acids. Germline V gene data show CDR1 as MRHNA and CDR2 as SNTAGT. This CDR3 is CASSGLTGNTEAFF. The CDR3 region has the DNA TGTGCCAGCAGTGGGTTAACAGGGAACACTGAAGCTTTCTTT.

This clone was observed a few times. The V and J genes are TRBV5-4 and TRBJ2-7, with TRBD1 identical over 10 bases. Per the germline V gene, CDR1 is SGHNT and CDR2 is YYREEE (reference sequence). This CDR3 has 15 amino acids. V lost 5 bases and J lost 1; bases outside the gene matches: 6. CDR3 nucleotide sequence: TGTGCCAGCAGAAGAGGGACAGGGGCTTCCTACGAGCAGTACTTC. Amino acids: CASRRGTGASYEQYF.

This chain connects TRBV3-1 (or the pseudogene TRBV3-2) to TRBJ1-3; D gene uncertain. Germline lookup yields CDR1 LGHDT and CDR2 YNNKEL (reference sequence). V was pared by 3 bases and J by 0 bases, with 9 bases between. This CDR3 comprises 15 residues. The CDR3 DNA reads as TGTGCCAGCAGCCAGGGAACCCACTCTGGAAACACCATATATTTT. This gives the protein CASSQGTHSGNTIYF.

The gene calls are TRBV29-1 and TRBJ1-2; maybe TRBD1 (5 bases). Germline CDR1 SQVTM, CDR2 ANQGSEA. The V gene lost 7 bases and the J gene lost 7 bases, with 19 bases spanning the gap. This CDR3 region has 13 residues. The CDR3 coding sequence is TGCAGCGACAAGACCCAGGTCGGGGGTGGCTACACCTTC. This translates into CSDKTQVGGGYTF. The full variable domain, in which reference TRBV29-1 and TRBJ1-2 provide the parts outside the CDR3, is SAVISQKPSRDICQRGTSLTIQCQVDSQVTMMFWYRQQPGQSLTLIATANQGSEATYESGFVIDKFPISRPNLTFSTLTVSNMSPEDSSIYLCSDKTQVGGGYTFGSGTRLTVV.

There are a few counts of this clone. The chain carries TRBV30 and TRBJ1-2; TRBD1 aligns across 8 bases. Per the germline V gene, CDR1 is GTSNPN and CDR2 is SVGIG (reference sequence). The CDR3 runs to 15 residues. After removal of 3 bases from V and 4 bases from J, the junction contained 10 bases not matched to a gene. CDR3 sequence reads: CAWSSPGTGSYGYTF. Here the CDR3 DNA reads TGTGCCTGGAGCTCCCCCGGGACAGGATCCTATGGCTACACCTTC.

J is TRBJ1-1 and V is TRBV6-5, with 7 bases that match TRBD1. Germline V CDR1 and CDR2: MNHEY, SVGAGI. Trimming cost V 6 bases and J 0 bases; bases outside gene matches: 1. The CDR3 sequence is 13 residues long. The CDR3 region has the DNA TGTGCCAGCAGGGGACAGATGAACACTGAAGCTTTCTTT. Translating it yields CASRGQMNTEAFF.

This clone was counted a single time. The V call is TRBV4-3, the J call TRBJ2-7; 9 nucleotides match TRBD2. This CDR3 spans 16 amino acids. The V gene's germline CDR1 is LGHNA and CDR2 YSLEER. The V segment lost 0 bases and the J segment 7 bases; nucleotides outside the gene matches: 10. CDR3: CASSQDGGGGAKEQYF. CDR3 nucleotide sequence: TGCGCCAGCAGCCAAGATGGGGGCGGGGGGGCAAAAGAGCAGTACTTC.

The chain carries TRBV3-1 (or the pseudogene TRBV3-2) and TRBJ1-2, with D unresolved. The V end lost 0 bases, the J end lost 5 bases, and 16 bases lay between the germline ends. CDR3 length: 16 residues. The germline gives CDR1 LGHDT, CDR2 YNNKEL (reference sequence). CDR3 in amino acids: CASSQDLSRSSYGYTF. CDR3 DNA sequence: TGTGCCAGCAGCCAAGATCTAAGCAGGAGTTCATATGGCTACACCTTC.

The chain carries TRBV19 and TRBJ1-4; perhaps TRBD1 as D (5 bases). Per germline, CDR1 LNHDA and CDR2 SQIVND (reference sequence). V was pared by 5 bases and J by 2 bases, with 12 bases between. The CDR3 runs to 15 residues. CDR3 DNA sequence: TGTGCCAGTAGTCCAGCGGGACCGACTAATGAAAAACTGTTTTTT. Its protein is CASSPAGPTNEKLFF. The full variable domain, rest sourced from reference TRBV19 and TRBJ1-4, is DGGITQSPKYLFRKEGQNVTLSCEQNLNHDAMYWYRQDPGQGLRLIYYSQIVNDFQKGDIAEGYSVSREKKESFPLTVTSAQKNPTAFYLCASSPAGPTNEKLFFGSGTQLSVL.

J is TRBJ2-3 and V is TRBV19; 11 positions agree with TRBD2. CDR1 is LNHDA, CDR2 SQIVND, per germline (reference sequence). V shed 5 bases, J shed 0 bases, and the junction held 10 bases outside the gene matches. This CDR3 spans 18 amino acids. The DNA for the CDR3 is TGTGCCAGTAGTCTCGCGACTAGCGGGGACCTTAGCACAGATACGCAGTATTTT. This codes for CASSLATSGDLSTDTQYF.

The CDR3, as DNA: TGTGCCAGCAGTTACAACGGCATGAACACTGAAGCTTTCTTT. It encodes CASSYNGMNTEAFF. The genes are TRBV6-5 and TRBJ1-1; D is unresolved. The germline gives CDR1 MNHEY, CDR2 SVGAGI. The CDR3 has 14 residues. V dropped 2 bases and J dropped 0 bases, with 7 bases sitting between them.

The chain combines TRBV3-1 (or the pseudogene TRBV3-2) with TRBJ2-2, with 7 positions matching TRBD2. The CDR3 has 15 residues. Germline CDR1 reads LGHDT; CDR2 reads YNNKEL (reference sequence). J gave up 6 bases and V 1 base, and 5 bases lay outside the gene matches. The CDR3 sequence is CASSQAVLAPGELFF. Written as DNA, the CDR3 is TGTGCCAGCAGCCAAGCCGTACTAGCGCCCGGGGAGCTGTTTTTT.

The V and J genes are TRBV4-1 and TRBJ1-2; D is unresolved. Germline V lookup: CDR1 MGHRA, CDR2 YSYEKL. V was pared by 1 base and J by 3 bases, with 12 bases between. The CDR3 contains 15 residues. DNA of the CDR3: TGCGCCAGCAGCCAAGTTTTTCGCTCTGACTATGGCTACACCTTC. Protein: CASSQVFRSDYGYTF.

The chain employs TRBV7-9 and TRBJ2-3; tentative D call: TRBD1 (6 bases). CDR3 length: 16 residues. Germline assignment: CDR1 SEHNR and CDR2 FQNEAQ (reference sequence). V was clipped by 5 bases and J by 4 bases, with 19 bases between them. CDR3 nucleotide sequence: TGTGCCAGCAGCATACGACCGGGACAAGTTCCAGATACGCAGTATTTT. Protein product: CASSIRPGQVPDTQYF.

The chain couples TRBV5-1 to TRBJ2-2; D may be TRBD1 or TRBD2 (7 bases each). Germline assignment: CDR1 SGHRS and CDR2 YFSETQ. The CDR3 runs 17 residues. The V and J ends lost 4 bases and 8 bases respectively, with 24 bases between them. CDR3 loop: CASSAGDRGLSLGELFF. CDR3 nucleotide sequence: TGCGCCAGCAGCGCGGGGGACAGAGGCCTTTCTTTGGGGGAGCTGTTTTTT.

The chain links TRBV29-1 to TRBJ2-7; no firm D call. The germline V and J ends were trimmed by 3 bases and 6 bases, with 12 bases remaining between them. Germline CDR1 and CDR2: SQVTM and ANQGSEA. CDR3 length: 12 amino acids. This chain's CDR3 is CSVDTPVREQYF. The CDR3 nucleotides are TGCAGCGTTGACACCCCGGTTCGCGAGCAGTACTTC.

V and J are TRBV7-8 and TRBJ1-6; D call uncertain. V was trimmed by 4 bases and J by 18 bases, leaving 13 bases between them. This CDR3 has 11 residues. The germline V gene has CDR1 SGHVS and CDR2 FQNEAQ. CDR3: CASSSYTCSHF. DNA of the CDR3: TGTGCCAGCAGCTCGTACACATGCTCCCACTTT.

J is TRBJ2-7 and V is TRBV29-1; 15 nucleotides line up with TRBD2. Germline V gene sequence: CDR1 SQVTM, CDR2 ANQGSEA. The CDR3 covers 15 residues. V lost 4 bases, J lost 4 bases, and 5 bases stayed unmatched. The CDR3 nucleotides are TGCAGCGTTGGGGGACTAGCGGGGGGAATGTACGAGCAGTACTTC. This codes for CSVGGLAGGMYEQYF.

The chain carries TRBV7-6 and TRBJ2-5; D may be TRBD1 or TRBD2 (5 bases each). CDR3 length: 15 residues. Germline V gene lookup returns CDR1 SGHVS and CDR2 FNYEAQ. The V and J ends lost 1 base and 5 bases respectively, with 14 bases between them. CDR3 bases: TGTGCCAGCAGCTTAGGGGGGACCCGAGGGGAGACCCAGTACTTC. Translated, it gives CASSLGGTRGETQYF.